The 11 T cell receptor beta chains below all came from one sample that was sequenced in a study of shared T cell receptors in the human thymus. The assay was immunoSEQ multiplex PCR, and TCRdb's table has in-frame clones only and misses some. The repertoire consists of some 700,000 clones, with approximately 90% occurring once and the leading ten covering 0.0095% to 0.011%. These data were likewise used in another study, on human thymus T cells.

Sequences were obtained from thymocytes. The source of these receptors is a boy younger than two with a congenital heart defect.

The chain uses TRBV6-5 and TRBJ1-1; 12 bases are a match to TRBD1. Germline lookup yields CDR1 MNHEY and CDR2 SVGAGI. The J segment lost 7 bases and the V segment lost 4 bases, leaving 7 bases of the junction unmatched. This CDR3 is 15 amino acids long. The CDR3 spells CASSSPGQGANEAFF. The DNA of the CDR3 is TGTGCCAGCAGTTCCCCGGGACAGGGGGCAAATGAAGCTTTCTTT.

The V gene is TRBV5-8, the J gene TRBJ2-3; D perhaps matches TRBD1 (6 bases). This CDR3 has 14 amino acids. V lost 1 base and J 5 bases, leaving 11 bases between the germline ends. CDR1 is SGHTS and CDR2 is YDEGEE in the germline V gene. The CDR3 region is CASSLLGAGDTQYF. The DNA for the CDR3 is TGTGCCAGCAGCTTGTTGGGGGCCGGAGATACGCAGTATTTT.

The rearrangement links TRBV29-1 to TRBJ2-5, with 8 bases lining up with TRBD1. Germline V gene data show CDR1 as SQVTM and CDR2 as ANQGSEA. The ends lost 2 bases at V and 5 bases at J; junction bases unmatched: 10. The CDR3 contains 15 residues. The CDR3, as DNA: TGCAGCGTTGAACCCCCATCGGACAGGGAGGAGACCCAGTACTTC. This sequence encodes CSVEPPSDREETQYF.

The genes are TRBV4-1 and TRBJ1-3, with D unresolved. The V gene's germline CDR1 is MGHRA and CDR2 YSYEKL. V gave up 1 base and J gave up 0 bases, with 13 bases separating them. The CDR3 spans 17 residues. The CDR3, as DNA: TGCGCCAGCAGCCAAGGTTTTAGTCCCCTCTCTGGAAACACCATATATTTT. It specifies CASSQGFSPLSGNTIYF.

The chain links TRBV28 to TRBJ1-5; D gene unclear. Germline values: CDR1 MDHEN, CDR2 SYDVKM. V lost 8 bases and J lost 5, with 19 bases in between. This CDR3 has 15 amino acids. The CDR3 is CASLHGGPRDQPQHF. The CDR3 bases are TGTGCCAGCTTACACGGCGGGCCCCGGGATCAGCCCCAGCATTTT.

The V and J genes are TRBV18 and TRBJ1-1, with 10 bases lining up with TRBD1. The CDR3 runs to 15 residues. Per the germline V gene, CDR1 is KGHSH and CDR2 is LQKENI. V was clipped by 3 bases and J by 3 bases; unmatched bases: 4. CDR3 amino acids: CASSPGTGADTEAFF. CDR3 bases: TGTGCCAGCTCACCCGGGACAGGGGCGGACACTGAAGCTTTCTTT.

The rearrangement links TRBV14 to TRBJ2-1, with D possibly TRBD1 on 6 matching bases. The CDR3 contains 16 residues. Trimming removed 2 bases from V and 5 bases from J, with 16 bases in between. From germline, CDR1 is SGHDN and CDR2 FVKESK. The CDR3 DNA follows: TGTGCCAGCAGCCAAACCCGGGGACAAAAGGACAATGAGCAGTTCTTC. Amino acids: CASSQTRGQKDNEQFF.

The gene calls are TRBV5-1 and TRBJ2-2; no reliable D call. The ends were cut back, 6 bases at V and 3 bases at J, with 12 bases in the middle. Germline lookup yields CDR1 SGHRS and CDR2 YFSETQ. The CDR3 has 14 residues. The CDR3 DNA sequence: TGCGCCAGCAAGCTGGAGACCTACACCGGGGAGCTGTTTTTT. Translation: CASKLETYTGELFF.

This sequence joins TRBV5-6 and TRBJ1-5, with D unresolved. Germline V gene sequence: CDR1 SGHDT, CDR2 YYEEEE. The CDR3 is 16 residues long. V lost 1 base and J 0 bases, leaving 11 bases between the germline ends. The CDR3 nucleotides are TGTGCCAGCAGCTTGAGAGTTCCATATAGCAATCAGCCCCAGCATTTT. It encodes CASSLRVPYSNQPQHF.

The genes are TRBV7-2 and TRBJ2-1; 7 bases map to TRBD2. The CDR3 has 15 residues. Germline V CDR1 and CDR2: SGHTA, FQGNSA. V dropped 2 bases and J dropped 5; count of bases not matched to a gene: 6. CDR3 sequence (DNA): TGTGCCAGCAGCTTAATAGAAGGACTAGACAATGAGCAGTTCTTC. This codes for CASSLIEGLDNEQFF.

This chain joins TRBV28 and TRBJ1-1; D call uncertain. The CDR3 consists of 14 residues. V was trimmed by 6 bases and J by 1 base, leaving 12 bases between them. The germline CDR1 and CDR2 sequences are MDHEN and SYDVKM. The CDR3 DNA follows: TGTGCCAGCAGCTCCCCCGCAGGGAACACTGAAGCTTTCTTT. This encodes CASSSPAGNTEAFF.